A single sample is the source of the 30 T cell receptor beta chains below, sequenced in a study of OX40 agonist ivuxolimab in advanced cancers. Measured with immunoSEQ multiplex PCR; TCRdb has only the in-frame clones, and not every one. The table shows about 60,000 clones, with around 86% occurring only once. The material sequenced was CD4+ or CD8+ T cells sorted from blood, taken in a trial of the OX40 agonist ivuxolimab. Receptor source: an adult with an advanced solid tumor such as melanoma, head and neck, liver or kidney cancer.

The rearrangement links TRBV5-1 to TRBJ2-7; TRBD2 aligns across 10 bases. CDR3 length equals 15 residues. The junction had 8 bases not matched to a gene; V was cut back by 4 bases and J by 4 bases. Looked up from germline, CDR1 is SGHRS and CDR2 is YFSETQ. CDR3 loop: CASSPERAGGYEQYF. The CDR3, as DNA: TGCGCCAGCAGCCCCGAGAGAGCGGGAGGGTACGAGCAGTACTTC.

This clone was observed a single time. The chain uses TRBV5-1 and TRBJ2-2, with D maybe TRBD2 (5 bases). There are 15 residues in the CDR3. Germline loops: CDR1 SGHRS, CDR2 YFSETQ. V shed 6 bases and J shed 0 bases, with 12 bases lying between them. For the CDR3, the DNA is TGCGCCAGCAACGGGCTAGCAGCGAACACCGGGGAGCTGTTTTTT. Translating gives CASNGLAANTGELFF.

V is TRBV5-6 and J is TRBJ2-5; D is uncertain. CDR3 length: 15 residues. CDR1 is SGHDT and CDR2 is YYEEEE in the germline V gene. The V and J ends lost 1 base and 5 bases respectively, with 15 bases between them. The DNA for the CDR3 is TGTGCCAGCAGCTTGCGCGCGCCCATGCGGGAGACCCAGTACTTC. Protein: CASSLRAPMRETQYF.

In this sample, this clone turned up once. The gene calls are TRBV6-1 and TRBJ1-1; 8 bases match TRBD1. Germline-derived CDR1 and CDR2 are MNHNS and SASEGT. This CDR3 contains 15 residues. The junction had 4 bases not matched to a gene; V was cut back by 4 bases and J by 0 bases. DNA of the CDR3: TGTGCCAGCAGTGGGACAGGGCTCATGAACACTGAAGCTTTCTTT. Translation gives CASSGTGLMNTEAFF.

V is TRBV6-1 and J is TRBJ2-7, with TRBD2 identical over 13 bases. Germline V gene lookup returns CDR1 MNHNS and CDR2 SASEGT. J lost 2 bases, V lost 0 bases, and 7 bases had no gene match. This CDR3 region has 18 residues. Here the CDR3 reads CASSEAWTSGSFTYEQYF. CDR3 coding DNA: TGTGCCAGCAGTGAAGCATGGACTAGCGGGAGTTTTACCTACGAGCAGTACTTC.

The V and J genes are TRBV4-3 and TRBJ2-2; 12 bases fit TRBD1. Germline V gene sequence: CDR1 LGHNA, CDR2 YSLEER. The CDR3 consists of 18 residues. V lost 1 base to trimming and J lost 5 bases; unmatched junction nucleotides: 8. The CDR3 sequence: CASSQAAPGQGATGELFF. DNA for the CDR3: TGCGCCAGCAGCCAAGCCGCGCCGGGACAGGGGGCAACCGGGGAGCTGTTTTTT.

V is TRBV28 and J is TRBJ2-2; weak D call: TRBD1 (6 bases). V lost 5 bases and J 9 bases, leaving 16 bases between the germline ends. The CDR3 is 14 residues long. Per germline, CDR1 MDHEN and CDR2 SYDVKM. CDR3 sequence: CASSHRDKTWELFF. CDR3 in DNA: TGTGCCAGCAGTCACCGGGACAAAACCTGGGAGCTGTTTTTT.

The chain joins TRBV7-9 to TRBJ2-1; 7 bases are a match to TRBD1. The CDR3 has 17 amino acids. With 4 bases clipped from V and 2 bases from J, the junction kept 11 bases outside the gene matches. Per germline, CDR1 SEHNR and CDR2 FQNEAQ (reference sequence). CDR3: CASSSIQRQGTYNEQFF. The DNA for the CDR3 is TGTGCCAGCAGCTCAATTCAAAGACAGGGAACCTACAATGAGCAGTTCTTC. Based on the CDR3 plus reference TRBV7-9 and TRBJ2-1, the full variable domain is DTGVSQNPRHKITKRGQNVTFRCDPISEHNRLYWYRQTLGQGPEFLTYFQNEAQLEKSRLLSDRFSAERPKGSFSTLEIQRTEQGDSAMYLCASSSIQRQGTYNEQFFGPGTRLTVL.

J is TRBJ1-1 and V is TRBV19; D is unclear. V lost 7 bases and J lost 3, with 12 bases in between. CDR3 size: 13 residues. Germline V lookup: CDR1 LNHDA, CDR2 SQIVND (reference sequence). In DNA, the CDR3 is TGTGCCAGTAACAGCTTAGTGGACACTGAAGCTTTCTTT. This translates into CASNSLVDTEAFF.

V and J are TRBV11-3 and TRBJ2-1; the D is unclear. The CDR3 consists of 13 residues. The germline V gene has CDR1 SGHNT and CDR2 YENEEA. V was trimmed by 2 bases and J by 3 bases, leaving 5 bases between them. CDR3 protein: CASSLNSYNEQFF. CDR3 sequence (DNA): TGTGCCAGCAGCTTAAATAGCTACAATGAGCAGTTCTTC.

V gene TRBV18 combines with J gene TRBJ1-1, with D possibly TRBD1 on 5 matching bases. Trimming took off 6 bases at V and 1 base at J, with 12 bases between the two ends. The germline gives CDR1 KGHSH, CDR2 LQKENI. This CDR3 has 14 residues. The CDR3 sequence is CASSSGRKNTEAFF. The CDR3 DNA sequence: TGTGCCAGCTCGTCGGGACGGAAGAACACTGAAGCTTTCTTT.

The V and J genes are TRBV5-4 and TRBJ2-1; D assignment may be TRBD1 or TRBD2 (5 bases each). V lost 0 bases and J 1 base, leaving 11 bases between the germline ends. From germline, CDR1 is SGHNT and CDR2 YYREEE (reference sequence). The CDR3 loop spans 16 amino acids. The CDR3 sequence is CASSLVGPPSYNEQFF. DNA for the CDR3: TGTGCCAGCAGCTTGGTGGGACCTCCGTCCTACAATGAGCAGTTCTTC.

The chain is built from TRBV28 and TRBJ2-5, with D possibly TRBD2 on 5 matching bases. From germline, CDR1 is MDHEN and CDR2 SYDVKM. This CDR3 region has 17 residues. V was shortened by 1 base and J by 4 bases, with 19 bases between the two germline ends. The CDR3, as DNA: TGTGCCAGCAGTTTATCCGTGACGTTCCCCGGAGGAGAGACCCAGTACTTC. Protein: CASSLSVTFPGGETQYF. Looking up the rest from reference TRBV28 and TRBJ2-5 gives the full variable domain: DVKVTQSSRYLVKRTGEKVFLECVQDMDHENMFWYRQDPGLGLRLIYFSYDVKMKEKGDIPEGYSVSREKKERFSLILESASTNQTSMYLCASSLSVTFPGGETQYFGPGTRLLVL.

About this clone: Other DNA sequences of this sample code for an identical CDR3. This chain links TRBV9 with TRBJ2-5; 12 nucleotides agree with TRBD2. J was trimmed by 5 bases and V by 3 bases; bases with no gene match: 2. The length of the CDR3 is 14 residues. The V gene's germline CDR1 is SGDLS and CDR2 YYNGEE. The CDR3 nucleotides are TGTGCCAGCAGCGCAACTAGCGGGAGGGAGACCCAGTACTTC. As protein: CASSATSGRETQYF. The variable domain in full, completed from reference TRBV9 and TRBJ2-5, reads DSGVTQTPKHLITATGQRVTLRCSPRSGDLSVYWYQQSLDQGLQFLIQYYNGEERAKGNILERFSAQQFPDLHSELNLSSLELGDSALYFCASSATSGRETQYFGPGTRLLVL.

This rearrangement joins TRBV2 to TRBJ1-2; D not resolved. CDR3 length: 12 amino acids. The germline V and J ends were trimmed by 7 bases and 6 bases, with 12 bases remaining between them. The germline V gene encodes CDR1 SNHLY and CDR2 FYNNEI. The CDR3 coding sequence is TGTGCCAGCACCTTAGGACCACATGGCTACACCTTC. Residues: CASTLGPHGYTF.

The chain links TRBV6-5 to TRBJ1-2, with D possibly being TRBD1 (5 bases). The CDR3 covers 14 residues. V lost 5 bases and J 7 bases, leaving 17 bases between the germline ends. Germline V gene sequence: CDR1 MNHEY, CDR2 SVGAGI. The CDR3 bases are TGTGCCAGCAGTCCCGAAGCAGGGCGGGGTGGCTACACCTTC. Translating gives CASSPEAGRGGYTF.

This chain joins TRBV7-2 and TRBJ2-7, with TRBD1 matching over 7 bases. The V gene's germline CDR1 is SGHTA and CDR2 FQGNSA. This CDR3 has 15 amino acids. Unmatched junction bases numbered 8, after V lost 5 bases and J lost 1 base. The CDR3 DNA reads as TGTGCCAGCAGCCTCGACAGGGTCGTGTCCTACGAGCAGTACTTC. Amino acids: CASSLDRVVSYEQYF.

The J gene is TRBJ2-3, the V gene TRBV5-1; D is perhaps TRBD1 (5 bases). Between the trimmed V and J ends, which lost 0 bases and 5 bases, there was a span of 10 bases. Germline V lookup: CDR1 SGHRS, CDR2 YFSETQ. The CDR3 is 14 amino acids. The CDR3 nucleotides read TGCGCCAGCAGCTTGGCGCAGGGAAAAGATACGCAGTATTTT. Amino acids: CASSLAQGKDTQYF.

This chain uses TRBV6-5 with TRBJ1-5, with TRBD1 as a possible D gene (5 bases). The length of the CDR3 is 15 residues. Germline V gene sequence: CDR1 MNHEY, CDR2 SVGAGI. The ends were cut back, 2 bases at V and 1 base at J, with 9 bases in the middle. The CDR3 here is CASSYDWGSNQPQHF. The CDR3 DNA reads as TGTGCCAGCAGTTACGATTGGGGCAGCAATCAGCCCCAGCATTTT.

This chain uses TRBV28 with TRBJ1-4, with 7 bases lining up with TRBD1. The trim removed 10 bases at V and 6 bases at J, leaving 5 bases unmatched. The germline gives CDR1 MDHEN, CDR2 SYDVKM. The CDR3 totals 12 residues. The CDR3 nucleotides read TGTGCCATCAGACAGGGTTATGAAAAACTGTTTTTT. This translates into CAIRQGYEKLFF.

J is TRBJ1-2 and V is TRBV6-1, with D perhaps TRBD1 (6 bases). Deletions cut 7 bases from V and 9 bases from J, with 18 bases between. CDR3 size: 13 residues. Per the germline V gene, CDR1 is MNHNS and CDR2 is SASEGT. The CDR3, as DNA: TGTGCCAGCATACCGGGACATCTAATCCGCTACACCTTC. Its protein is CASIPGHLIRYTF.

This sequence joins TRBV29-1 and TRBJ1-1; D is undetermined. Between the trimmed V and J ends, which lost 7 bases and 0 bases, there was a span of 15 bases. Looked up from germline, CDR1 is SQVTM and CDR2 is ANQGSEA. This CDR3 region has 14 residues. CDR3 sequence (DNA): TGCAGCGCTGGGATCTCAAACTTGAACACTGAAGCTTTCTTT. This translates into CSAGISNLNTEAFF.

The chain combines TRBV4-1 with TRBJ2-6; 11 bases match TRBD1. CDR3 length: 19 residues. After removal of 3 bases from V and 1 base from J, the junction contained 8 bases not matched to a gene. The germline CDR1 and CDR2 sequences are MGHRA and YSYEKL. CDR3 sequence: CASSHGQGASMSGANVLTF. CDR3 sequence (DNA): TGCGCCAGCAGCCACGGACAGGGGGCAAGTATGTCTGGGGCCAACGTCCTGACTTTC.

The V call is TRBV18, the J call TRBJ2-7; D remains ambiguous. This CDR3 is 11 amino acids long. The germline V gene encodes CDR1 KGHSH and CDR2 LQKENI. V was trimmed by 5 bases and J by 3 bases, leaving 5 bases between them. The CDR3: CASSENYEQYF. CDR3 DNA: TGTGCCAGCTCAGAAAACTACGAGCAGTACTTC.

The rearrangement uses TRBV28 and TRBJ1-5; perhaps TRBD1 as D (6 bases). V lost 5 bases, J lost 5 bases, and 13 bases lay in between. There are 14 residues in the CDR3. Germline V CDR1 and CDR2: MDHEN, SYDVKM. The CDR3 here is CASSLQGRDQPQHF. The CDR3 DNA is TGTGCCAGCAGTCTCCAGGGGAGAGATCAGCCCCAGCATTTT.

The rearrangement joins TRBV15 to TRBJ2-2, with D possibly being TRBD2 (6 bases). Germline V gene sequence: CDR1 LNHNV, CDR2 YYDKDF (reference sequence). This CDR3 is built from 16 residues. V was pared by 2 bases and J by 6 bases, with 16 bases between. The CDR3 DNA sequence: TGTGCCACCAGCAGACCCACTAGCTGGGGCCCCGGGGAGCTGTTTTTT. It specifies CATSRPTSWGPGELFF.

In the case of this clone: The junction differs from germline at one of its ends, possibly a read error. This rearrangement joins TRBV7-7 to TRBJ2-3; D may correspond to TRBD1 or TRBD2 (5 bases each). This CDR3 has 14 amino acids. Germline lookup yields CDR1 SSHAT and CDR2 FNYEAQ (reference sequence). Written as DNA, the CDR3 is TGTGCTAGCAGCTTAAGTCCGGGACCAGATACGCAGTATTTT. Amino acids: CASSLSPGPDTQYF.

The chain has TRBV25-1 and TRBJ2-3; D might be TRBD1 or TRBD2, each matching 5 bases. CDR1 and CDR2 (germline): MGHDK, SYGVNS. Deletions cut 7 bases from V and 5 bases from J, with 13 bases between. The CDR3 extends over 13 amino acids. The chain's CDR3 is CASNGGAIDTQYF. The CDR3 DNA follows: TGTGCCAGCAATGGGGGAGCGATAGATACGCAGTATTTT.

The V and J genes are TRBV5-1 and TRBJ1-1; D uncertain. Trimming left V 1 base short and J 5 bases short, with 12 bases between. The CDR3 sequence is 14 residues long. CDR1 and CDR2 from the germline V gene are SGHRS and YFSETQ. Here the CDR3 reads CASSLMSGRTEAFF. CDR3 nucleotides: TGCGCCAGCAGCTTGATGTCAGGACGAACTGAAGCTTTCTTT.

The count of this clone is one. This chain links TRBV11-2 with TRBJ1-6, with no clear D. The V gene's germline CDR1 is SGHAT and CDR2 FQNNGV. The CDR3 runs 14 residues. V lost 0 bases, J lost 7 bases, and 7 bases lay in between. The CDR3 DNA is TGTGCCAGCAGCTTAGACAGGCTAAATTCACCCCTCCACTTT. Translating gives CASSLDRLNSPLHF.